The present entry profiles one T cell receptor beta chain with its context. The table lists this clone with a few counts. The target of this receptor is not known. No much larger clone exists at a distance of one base, and base qualities are not known. CDR1 MGHDK and CDR2 SYGVNS are derived from the germline V gene. Trimming removed 8 bases from V and 1 base from J, leaving 14 bases between the germline ends. From the cysteine up to the phenylalanine, the CDR3 has a length of 15 residues. Of all the DNA, just the CDR3 is kept, 45 bases in frame from base 1. Before undergoing thyroid surgery, none of the patients had been given any kind of treatment. Patient clinical samples collected from the early 2010s to the late 2010s were retrospectively analysed using T-cell receptor beta sequencing. This sample is part of a study of metastatic and nonmetastatic thyroid tumors (TCRdb year 2020). As for the study more broadly: Repertoires were compared across peripheral blood and tumor or nodule tissue samples from malignant and benign thyroid patients. Overall study results and their limits: TCR beta diversity was reported as significantly higher in malignant tumors than in benign nodules, in both blood and tumor samples.

Receptor amplification or capture employed PCR. The sequencer listed for this sample is Illumina HiSeq 4000. High-throughput sequencing was used to profile the TCR beta-chain CDR3 region of each patient. On the study's bioinformatics: CDR3 differences across clinicopathological groups were used to build a classifier for discriminating distant-metastatic papillary thyroid cancer patients. The Shannon index was used to assess repertoire diversity, and the Morisita-Horn index was used to assess tumor-blood repertoire similarity. TCRdb trimmed public reads at Q25 via fastp, called clones via MiXCR and kept in-frame beta chains. TCRdb, not the original authors, processed these V and J calls. The sample table lists fewer than 40,000 clones, about half of them with a count of one. Approximately 25% of the sample lies in the top ten.

Material for sequencing was tumor tissue. In this chain, TRBV25-1 is recombined with TRBJ2-2; a tentative D match to TRBD1 spans 6 bases. This sequence was found in a male donor with papillary thyroid cancer or a benign thyroid nodule (not recorded which). Some clones in this sample may be carry-over from other donors' samples. The CDR3 loop reads CASGPGTLNTGELFF. The DNA is TGTGCCAGCGGACCCGGGACACTGAACACCGGGGAGCTGTTTTTT.